The entry that follows covers one TCR beta chain sequence. Its matching antigen is unknown. With 60 Vbeta and 13 Jbeta primers, the PCR was carried out. Generated by immunoSEQ multiplex PCR, the TCRdb table keeps only in-frame clones and is missing some. The sample lists 95,000 to 100,000 clones; 76% were seen once. V was shortened by 2 bases and J by 1 base, with 11 bases between the two germline ends. Germline CDR1 reads MRHNA; CDR2 reads SNTAGT. The CDR3 length is 15 residues. Likely unrecorded immune exposures existed in these nominally healthy donors. This entry is derived from a study of cytomegalovirus exposure and HLA in healthy donors. Study conclusions and caveats: In a later analysis, productive TCRs from donors in an Asian-associated ancestry cluster reportedly carried fewer N-insertions than the cohort mean. A missense DCLRE1C variant was associated with V- and J-gene trimming of TCR beta chains in a later analysis, and an independent cohort replicated the association.

The sequencing sample was made of PBMCs. The sequence was collected from a middle-aged man in good health and CMV-seronegative. This chain links TRBV6-4 with TRBJ1-1; D possibly corresponds to TRBD1 (6 bases). CDR3 bases: TGTGCCAGCAGTGACCAGGGCAGGGGGAACACTGAAGCTTTCTTT. It is translated as CASSDQGRGNTEAFF.